These 24 T cell receptor beta chains came from one sample sequenced in a study of PD-L1 blockade in urothelial cancer. Some clones are missing from TCRdb's copy, which holds only in-frame ones; the method was immunoSEQ multiplex PCR. The table lists more than 75,000 clones, 90% of them singletons, with 8.5% to 9.5% in the top ten. Sequenced material: PBMCs, taken around atezolizumab (anti-PD-L1) treatment. These receptors all come from a man in his 60s with urothelial cancer.

This clone was recorded only once. V gene TRBV2 combines with J gene TRBJ2-3; D might be TRBD1 (6 bases). Germline V gene lookup returns CDR1 SNHLY and CDR2 FYNNEI. V was pared by 2 bases and J by 1 base, with 10 bases between. The CDR3 loop spans 15 amino acids. In nucleotides, the CDR3 is TGTGCCAGCAGTGAACAGGGGTCAGGCACAGATACGCAGTATTTT. It encodes CASSEQGSGTDTQYF. Combining the CDR3 with reference TRBV2 and TRBJ2-3 gives the whole variable domain EPEVTQTPSHQVTQMGQEVILRCVPISNHLYFYWYRQILGQKVEFLVSFYNNEISEKSEIFDDQFSVERPDGSNFTLKIRSTKLEDSAMYFCASSEQGSGTDTQYFGPGTRLTVL.

The chain recombines TRBV4-3 with TRBJ2-7; 7 bases align to TRBD1. CDR1 and CDR2 (germline): LGHNA, YSLEER. Losses at the gene ends were 0 bases for V and 2 bases for J; bases not matched to a gene: 7. The CDR3 runs to 16 residues. CDR3 sequence reads: CASSQDGQGETYEQYF. CDR3 DNA: TGCGCCAGCAGCCAAGATGGCCAGGGGGAGACCTACGAGCAGTACTTC.

This clone appeared a single time. The chain recombines TRBV6-1 with TRBJ2-5; perhaps TRBD2 as D (5 bases). With 4 bases removed from V and 2 bases from J, the gap between germline ends came to 17 bases. From germline, CDR1 is MNHNS and CDR2 SASEGT. The CDR3 has 16 amino acids. CDR3 amino acids: CASSGWWSSRQETQYF. Written as DNA, the CDR3 is TGTGCCAGCAGTGGGTGGTGGTCTAGCAGACAAGAGACCCAGTACTTC.

J is TRBJ2-5 and V is TRBV5-8, with unresolved D. V gave up 7 bases and J gave up 3 bases, with 16 bases separating them. This CDR3 has 14 residues. Germline V lookup: CDR1 SGHTS, CDR2 YDEGEE. CDR3 sequence (DNA): TGTGCCAGCTTGGGCCAATTGATTAAAGAGACCCAGTACTTC. This sequence encodes CASLGQLIKETQYF.

This chain connects TRBV2 to TRBJ2-1; 8 bases line up with TRBD2. The CDR3 covers 14 residues. Germline lookup yields CDR1 SNHLY and CDR2 FYNNEI. J gave up 8 bases and V 4 bases, and 7 bases lay outside the gene matches. CDR3 in amino acids: CASSGVSGSYEQFF. CDR3 sequence (DNA): TGTGCCAGCAGTGGGGTAAGCGGGAGCTATGAGCAGTTCTTC. Looking up the rest from reference TRBV2 and TRBJ2-1 gives the full variable domain: EPEVTQTPSHQVTQMGQEVILRCVPISNHLYFYWYRQILGQKVEFLVSFYNNEISEKSEIFDDQFSVERPDGSNFTLKIRSTKLEDSAMYFCASSGVSGSYEQFFGPGTRLTVL.

CDR3 DNA: TGTGCCACCAAACTAGCGGGATCTTACGAGCAGTACTTC. Its protein is CATKLAGSYEQYF. The V call is TRBV28, the J call TRBJ2-7, with 10 bases aligning to TRBD2. Losses at the gene ends were 10 bases for V and 4 bases for J; bases not matched to a gene: 7. Germline values: CDR1 MDHEN, CDR2 SYDVKM. The length of the CDR3 is 13 residues.

V gene TRBV21-1 combines with J gene TRBJ2-7; the table's D call of TRBD1 was not tested on the DNA. TRBV21-1 is described as a pseudogene. The CDR3 sequence is 14 residues long. CDR3 coding DNA: TGTGCCAGCAGCCCCCGACAGGGTTCTTACGAGCAGTACTTC. Translation: CASSPRQGSYEQYF.

The chain carries TRBV9 and TRBJ2-5, with D possibly TRBD1 on 6 matching bases. V shed 3 bases and J shed 2 bases, with 14 bases lying between them. CDR3 length: 15 residues. Looked up from germline, CDR1 is SGDLS and CDR2 is YYNGEE. The CDR3 sequence is CASSGGVGAQETQYF. In nucleotides, the CDR3 is TGTGCCAGCAGCGGCGGAGTGGGGGCGCAAGAGACCCAGTACTTC. The full variable domain, rest sourced from reference TRBV9 and TRBJ2-5, is DSGVTQTPKHLITATGQRVTLRCSPRSGDLSVYWYQQSLDQGLQFLIQYYNGEERAKGNILERFSAQQFPDLHSELNLSSLELGDSALYFCASSGGVGAQETQYFGPGTRLLVL.

The V call is TRBV5-1, the J call TRBJ1-2; tentative D call: TRBD1 (6 bases). CDR3 size: 14 residues. Germline values: CDR1 SGHRS, CDR2 YFSETQ. The V end was cut by 3 bases, the J end by 4 bases, with 13 bases between. CDR3 bases: TGCGCCAGCAGCTCTACCGGGACAACCTATGGCTACACCTTC. Its protein is CASSSTGTTYGYTF.

This chain connects TRBV6-1 to TRBJ1-5, with D uncertain. V was trimmed by 1 base and J by 2 bases, leaving 9 bases between them. This CDR3 spans 15 amino acids. Germline V gives CDR1 MNHNS, CDR2 SASEGT. As DNA, the CDR3 is TGTGCCAGCAGTGAAGGAGGGAATGGCAATCAGCCCCAGCATTTT. It yields the protein CASSEGGNGNQPQHF.

The genes are TRBV15 and TRBJ1-4; a possible D gene is TRBD1 (6 bases). This CDR3 is built from 15 residues. From germline, CDR1 is LNHNV and CDR2 YYDKDF (reference sequence). V was trimmed by 1 base and J by 7 bases, leaving 13 bases between them. The CDR3: CATSRVTRGGEKLFF. CDR3 bases: TGTGCCACCAGCAGAGTAACCAGGGGTGGTGAAAAACTGTTTTTT. The variable domain in full, completed from reference TRBV15 and TRBJ1-4, reads DAMVIQNPRYQVTQFGKPVTLSCSQTLNHNVMYWYQQKSSQAPKLLFHYYDKDFNNEADTPDNFQSRRPNTSFCFLDIRSPGLGDTAMYLCATSRVTRGGEKLFFGSGTQLSVL.

The table lists this clone with a count of one. The V gene is TRBV23-1, the J gene TRBJ2-7, with TRBD2 identical over 7 bases. TRBV23-1 is an open reading frame, and its role is uncertain. The CDR3 is 14 amino acids. Unmatched junction bases numbered 14, after V lost 10 bases and J lost 5 bases. The CDR3 DNA reads as TGCGCCACCGAGGACGGGAGGAATGGAAACGAGCAGTACTTC. Residues: CATEDGRNGNEQYF.

The rearrangement joins TRBV11-1 to TRBJ2-3; D is possibly TRBD1 (5 bases). The CDR3 runs 16 residues. CDR1 is SGHAT and CDR2 is FQDESV in the germline V gene (reference sequence). The ends were cut back, 6 bases at V and 0 bases at J, with 16 bases in the middle. CDR3 in amino acids: CASSSRRTSSTDTQYF. Written as DNA, the CDR3 is TGTGCCAGCAGTAGTCGAAGGACAAGTAGCACAGATACGCAGTATTTT.

This clone has more than one count but fewer than ten. The chain is built from TRBV19 and TRBJ2-1, with D perhaps matching TRBD1 (6 bases). Between the trimmed V and J ends, which lost 6 bases and 10 bases, there was a span of 19 bases. The CDR3 is made up of 14 amino acids. CDR1 and CDR2 from the germline V gene are LNHDA and SQIVND (reference sequence). The CDR3 is CASSRSPGVGEQFF. The CDR3 coding sequence is TGTGCCAGTAGCAGATCACCAGGGGTGGGGGAGCAGTTCTTC.

This chain connects TRBV2 to TRBJ2-5, with TRBD2 as a possible D gene (7 bases). CDR3 length equals 13 residues. Per the germline V gene, CDR1 is SNHLY and CDR2 is FYNNEI. V was pared by 8 bases and J by 1 base, with 11 bases between. CDR3 DNA sequence: TGTGCCAGCTTGCGGGGGCTCCAAGAGACCCAGTACTTC. It encodes CASLRGLQETQYF.

The rearrangement uses TRBV7-8 and TRBJ2-7; 8 bases match TRBD1. Trimming cost V 1 base and J 3 bases; bases outside gene matches: 11. The CDR3 contains 17 residues. CDR1 is SGHVS, CDR2 FQNEAQ, per germline. This CDR3 is CASSLVTGVRPLYEQYF. The CDR3 bases are TGTGCCAGCAGCTTAGTGACAGGGGTAAGGCCCCTCTACGAGCAGTACTTC. Full variable domain (rest looked up from reference TRBV7-8 and TRBJ2-7): GAGVSQSPRYKVAKRGQDVALRCDPISGHVSLFWYQQALGQGPEFLTYFQNEAQLDKSGLPSDRFFAERPEGSVSTLKIQRTQQEDSAVYLCASSLVTGVRPLYEQYFGPGTRLTVT.

The genes are TRBV6-1 and TRBJ1-1; possibly TRBD1 for D (6 bases). Germline values: CDR1 MNHNS, CDR2 SASEGT. The CDR3 covers 16 residues. Trimming removed 0 bases from V and 1 base from J, with 12 bases in between. The CDR3 sequence is CASSEARGGQNTEAFF. In nucleotides, the CDR3 is TGTGCCAGCAGTGAAGCTAGGGGGGGACAGAACACTGAAGCTTTCTTT.

This clone is a singleton in its sample. V is TRBV5-4 and J is TRBJ2-2; 15 positions agree with TRBD2. The CDR3 spans 16 residues. Germline loops: CDR1 SGHNT, CDR2 YYREEE (reference sequence). Trimming at V came to 4 bases and at J to 4 bases, leaving 2 bases not matched to a gene. DNA for the CDR3: TGTGCCAGCAGCGGGACTAGCGGGGGGATCACCGGGGAGCTGTTTTTT. This encodes CASSGTSGGITGELFF.

This rearrangement joins TRBV5-1 to TRBJ2-2, with a tentative D call TRBD1 (6 bases). The germline V gene encodes CDR1 SGHRS and CDR2 YFSETQ. Deletions cut 4 bases from V and 5 bases from J, with 18 bases between. This CDR3 comprises 16 residues. This CDR3 reads CASSRESGVSTGELFF. CDR3 nucleotides: TGCGCCAGCAGCAGGGAGTCAGGGGTTTCTACCGGGGAGCTGTTTTTT.

J is TRBJ2-6 and V is TRBV6-1, with 10 bases matching TRBD1. Germline CDR1 reads MNHNS; CDR2 reads SASEGT. V dropped 2 bases and J dropped 3; count of bases not matched to a gene: 7. The CDR3 length is 18 residues. The CDR3 DNA sequence: TGTGCCAGCAGTGAACTCGGACAGGGGGGAGGTGGGGCCAACGTCCTGACTTTC. It translates to CASSELGQGGGGANVLTF.

This chain connects TRBV4-2 to TRBJ2-3, with D perhaps matching TRBD1 (5 bases). Germline V gives CDR1 LGHNA, CDR2 YNFKEQ. The CDR3 sequence is 15 residues long. V shed 1 base and J shed 3 bases, with 11 bases lying between them. The CDR3 sequence is CASSQGTTATDTQYF. The CDR3 region has the DNA TGTGCCAGCAGCCAAGGGACAACCGCAACAGATACGCAGTATTTT.

The chain joins TRBV27 to TRBJ2-2; D gene uncertain. This CDR3 has 12 residues. Germline assignment: CDR1 MNHEY and CDR2 SMNVEV (reference sequence). Deletions cut 2 bases from V and 4 bases from J, with 2 bases between. CDR3: CASSLLTGELFF. The CDR3 DNA reads TGTGCCAGCAGTTTACTCACCGGGGAGCTGTTTTTT.

This chain links TRBV28 with TRBJ2-7; 9 bases map to TRBD1. V lost 2 bases and J lost 2; bases outside the gene matches: 10. This CDR3 comprises 17 residues. Germline CDR1 reads MDHEN; CDR2 reads SYDVKM. The CDR3: CASSLDRGGKGAYEQYF. As DNA, the CDR3 is TGTGCCAGCAGTTTAGACAGGGGGGGAAAGGGTGCCTACGAGCAGTACTTC.

V is TRBV27 and J is TRBJ2-3; maybe TRBD2 (5 bases). This CDR3 has 18 amino acids. Per the germline V gene, CDR1 is MNHEY and CDR2 is SMNVEV (reference sequence). V was trimmed by 7 bases and J by 0 bases, leaving 23 bases between them. CDR3 residues: CASKRTSGSAISTDTQYF. The CDR3 region has the DNA TGTGCCAGCAAACGCACATCGGGGTCCGCTATAAGCACAGATACGCAGTATTTT.